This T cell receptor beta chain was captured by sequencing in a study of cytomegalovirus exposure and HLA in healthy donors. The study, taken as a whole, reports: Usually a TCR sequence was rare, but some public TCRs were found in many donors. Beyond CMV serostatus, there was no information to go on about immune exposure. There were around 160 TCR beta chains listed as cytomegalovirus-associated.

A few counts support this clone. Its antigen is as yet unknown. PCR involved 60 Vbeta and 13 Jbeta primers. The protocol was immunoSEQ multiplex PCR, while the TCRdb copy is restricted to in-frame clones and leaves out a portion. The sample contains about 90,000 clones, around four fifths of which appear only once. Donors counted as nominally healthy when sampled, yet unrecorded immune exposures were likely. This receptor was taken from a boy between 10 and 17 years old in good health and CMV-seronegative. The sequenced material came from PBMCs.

CDR3 nucleotides: TGTGCCTGGAAAGAAATGGGACTAGCGGGAGCGGACGAGCAGTACTTC. Its translation is CAWKEMGLAGADEQYF. V is TRBV30 and J is TRBJ2-7; TRBD2 matches 14 bases. The V segment lost 4 bases and the J segment 5 bases; nucleotides outside the gene matches: 10. Germline CDR1 is GTSNPN and CDR2 is SVGIG (reference sequence). CDR3 length equals 16 residues.